These 29 T cell receptor beta chains came from one sample sequenced in a study of Ad26.COV2.S vaccination and SARS-CoV-2 variants. The table came from immunoSEQ multiplex PCR; TCRdb's copy has only in-frame clones and leaves some out. The data show 180,000 or so clones, approximately 88% seen once. The sample was peripheral blood, taken after recovery from COVID-19. Receptors were obtained from a human donor who had recovered from COVID-19.

This clone appeared a few times. V and J are TRBV19 and TRBJ1-5; perhaps TRBD1 as D (6 bases). V lost 0 bases and J 2 bases, leaving 14 bases between the germline ends. CDR1 is LNHDA and CDR2 is SQIVND in the germline V gene (reference sequence). The CDR3 extends over 17 amino acids. Written as DNA, the CDR3 is TGTGCCAGTAGTATAGAATTGTCCCCAGGGGGCAATCAGCCCCAGCATTTT. Residues: CASSIELSPGGNQPQHF.

The rearrangement uses TRBV12-3 or TRBV12-4 and TRBJ2-7; 7 nucleotides agree with TRBD1. J was trimmed by 3 bases and V by 6 bases; bases with no gene match: 5. The CDR3 contains 13 residues. The CDR3 DNA reads TGTGCCAGCAGGTTGACAGGGAGCTACGAGCAGTACTTC. Translation: CASRLTGSYEQYF.

The J gene is TRBJ2-1, the V gene TRBV15, with D possibly being TRBD2 (6 bases). The CDR3 is 12 residues long. With 8 bases removed from V and 6 bases from J, the gap between germline ends came to 11 bases. Per the germline V gene, CDR1 is LNHNV and CDR2 is YYDKDF (reference sequence). The chain's CDR3 is CATSGVLNEQFF. The CDR3 DNA is TGTGCCACCTCGGGGGTTCTCAATGAGCAGTTCTTC.

The table lists this clone with a count of one. CDR3 sequence: CSASPGHSGNTDTQYF. CDR3 nucleotides: TGCAGTGCTAGTCCCGGGCATAGCGGGAACACAGATACGCAGTATTTT. The chain uses TRBV20-1 and TRBJ2-3; 8 bases are shared with TRBD2. The CDR3 contains 16 residues. Germline loops: CDR1 DFQATT, CDR2 SNEGSKA (reference sequence). Unmatched junction bases numbered 10, after V lost 3 bases and J lost 2 bases.

The V gene is TRBV19, the J gene TRBJ1-4; D possibly corresponds to TRBD1 (5 bases). CDR3 size: 15 residues. Germline CDR1 is LNHDA and CDR2 is SQIVND (reference sequence). V lost 5 bases and J lost 3, with 13 bases in between. Here the CDR3 reads CASSASGSANEKLFF. CDR3 DNA sequence: TGTGCCAGTAGTGCCTCAGGGTCGGCTAATGAAAAACTGTTTTTT.

This clone occurred a few times. In nucleotides, the CDR3 is TGCGCCAGCAGCCAAGCGAGGGGGCGCTCCTTGAACACTGAAGCTTTCTTT. Translating it yields CASSQARGRSLNTEAFF. The genes are TRBV4-1 and TRBJ1-1; 7 nucleotides align to TRBD1. Trimming cost V 1 base and J 0 bases; bases outside gene matches: 8. Germline CDR1 reads MGHRA; CDR2 reads YSYEKL. The CDR3 has 17 amino acids.

The V and J genes are TRBV4-1 and TRBJ2-2, with D perhaps TRBD1 (6 bases). In germline, CDR1 is MGHRA, CDR2 YSYEKL. Trimming took 8 bases from V and 2 from J, leaving 15 bases between them. CDR3 length: 15 residues. CDR3 coding DNA: TGCGCCAGCTCCTACAGGGCCCCAAACACCGGGGAGCTGTTTTTT. Translation: CASSYRAPNTGELFF.

J is TRBJ2-1 and V is TRBV5-1, with TRBD2 matching over 8 bases. CDR1 is SGHRS, CDR2 YFSETQ, per germline. The CDR3 sequence is 15 residues long. With 2 bases clipped from V and 7 bases from J, the junction kept 8 bases outside the gene matches. The DNA for the CDR3 is TGCGCCAGCAGCTTAACGGGAGGGCCGGAGAATGAGCAGTTCTTC. The encoded protein is CASSLTGGPENEQFF.

This rearrangement joins TRBV5-1 to TRBJ2-3; D perhaps matches TRBD2 (7 bases). The CDR3 is 15 amino acids. V was clipped by 8 bases and J by 2 bases, with 18 bases between them. Germline assignment: CDR1 SGHRS and CDR2 YFSETQ. CDR3 DNA sequence: TGCGCCAGTTTTAAGGGGGGGACTTACACAGATACGCAGTATTTT. As protein: CASFKGGTYTDTQYF.

The CDR3 DNA sequence: TGTGCCAGTACCACGGACAGGGGAGGGGGCTACACCTTC. The encoded protein is CASTTDRGGGYTF. J is TRBJ1-2 and V is TRBV19; 9 bases align to TRBD1. The germline V gene encodes CDR1 LNHDA and CDR2 SQIVND (reference sequence). This CDR3 has 13 amino acids. Unmatched junction bases numbered 8, after V lost 7 bases and J lost 8 bases.

The chain employs TRBV24-1 and TRBJ2-1; D may match TRBD1 or TRBD2 (5 bases each). Trimming cost V 4 bases and J 7 bases, with 16 bases left between them. Germline CDR1 KGHDR, CDR2 SFDVKD. The CDR3 consists of 15 residues. The CDR3: CATSDRDGPGNEQFF. CDR3 coding DNA: TGTGCCACCAGTGACCGGGACGGGCCGGGGAATGAGCAGTTCTTC.

The J gene is TRBJ2-3, the V gene TRBV11-2; TRBD2 matches 8 bases. Germline lookup yields CDR1 SGHAT and CDR2 FQNNGV. This CDR3 is 13 amino acids long. Trimming removed 5 bases from V and 14 bases from J; junction bases left unmatched: 12. CDR3 sequence (DNA): TGTGCCAGCAGCCCCGCCGGGCTAGCGGGTCTGTATTTT. Protein: CASSPAGLAGLYF.

The chain combines TRBV19 with TRBJ2-2; 7 nucleotides line up with TRBD1. In germline, CDR1 is LNHDA, CDR2 SQIVND (reference sequence). CDR3 length: 14 amino acids. With 8 bases clipped from V and 0 bases from J, the junction kept 3 bases outside the gene matches. The CDR3 nucleotides are TGTGCCAGTGCCGGGACAGCGAACACCGGGGAGCTGTTTTTT. Translated: CASAGTANTGELFF.

The chain employs TRBV12-5 and TRBJ2-2; 7 positions match TRBD1. CDR3 length: 18 residues. CDR1 LGHNT and CDR2 FRNRAP come from the germline V gene. The ends lost 0 bases at V and 7 bases at J; junction bases unmatched: 14. CDR3 sequence: CASGLVRGQLKTDGELFF. CDR3 nucleotide sequence: TGTGCTAGTGGTTTGGTACGGGGACAGCTAAAAACTGACGGGGAGCTGTTTTTT.

This clone was seen just once. The gene calls are TRBV27 and TRBJ1-5; 9 nucleotides line up with TRBD1. The CDR3 is made up of 14 amino acids. Looked up from germline, CDR1 is MNHEY and CDR2 is SMNVEV (reference sequence). Trimming cost V 3 bases and J 5 bases; bases outside gene matches: 2. The CDR3 sequence is CASSFDRGDQPQHF. The CDR3 region has the DNA TGTGCCAGCAGTTTCGACAGGGGGGATCAGCCCCAGCATTTT.

This sequence joins TRBV5-6 and TRBJ2-6; D ambiguous. Per germline, CDR1 SGHDT and CDR2 YYEEEE. The CDR3 runs to 18 residues. V was shortened by 0 bases and J by 0 bases, with 13 bases between the two germline ends. CDR3 DNA: TGTGCCAGCAGCTTGGAGTACGCTCCTTTCTCTGGGGCCAACGTCCTGACTTTC. This gives the protein CASSLEYAPFSGANVLTF.

About this clone itself: Within the sample, other DNA sequences also encode this same CDR3. The chain recombines TRBV5-1 with TRBJ2-5, with no clear D. The V gene lost 0 bases and the J gene lost 5 bases, with 5 bases spanning the gap. This CDR3 has 12 residues. Per the germline V gene, CDR1 is SGHRS and CDR2 is YFSETQ. This chain's CDR3 is CASSLDGETQYF. The CDR3 DNA reads as TGCGCCAGCAGCTTGGACGGGGAGACCCAGTACTTC.

In this sample, this clone turned up a few times. This rearrangement joins TRBV28 to TRBJ1-2, with D maybe TRBD1 (5 bases). V was shortened by 6 bases and J by 8 bases, with 22 bases between the two germline ends. The CDR3 covers 15 residues. Germline CDR1 MDHEN, CDR2 SYDVKM. The CDR3 region is CASRPGGVQGWGYTF. The CDR3 DNA is TGTGCCAGCAGGCCCGGTGGGGTTCAGGGTTGGGGCTACACCTTC.

The CDR3 bases are TGTGCCAGCAGGGACGGTCCCTACGAGCAGTACTTC. Its protein product is CASRDGPYEQYF. This rearrangement joins TRBV28 to TRBJ2-7; D is undetermined. CDR1 is MDHEN, CDR2 SYDVKM, per germline. The length of the CDR3 is 12 residues. Trimming took off 6 bases at V and 2 bases at J, with 8 bases between the two ends.

This clone was observed once. The chain has TRBV18 and TRBJ2-7, with D unresolved. With 3 bases removed from V and 0 bases from J, the gap between germline ends came to 15 bases. CDR3 size: 16 residues. Germline CDR1 KGHSH, CDR2 LQKENI. DNA for the CDR3: TGTGCCAGCTCACCTATCTCGCTGGGTAGCTCCTACGAGCAGTACTTC. Translated: CASSPISLGSSYEQYF.

This chain uses TRBV29-1 with TRBJ1-2; 7 bases are a match to TRBD1. The CDR3 extends over 15 amino acids. J lost 1 base, V lost 4 bases, and 9 bases had no gene match. Per germline, CDR1 SQVTM and CDR2 ANQGSEA. CDR3 amino acids: CSVGGETGRNYGYTF. CDR3 bases: TGCAGCGTTGGAGGAGAGACAGGGCGTAACTATGGCTACACCTTC.

The J gene is TRBJ1-1, the V gene TRBV6-6, with D hard to call. This CDR3 is built from 13 residues. Deletions cut 4 bases from V and 1 base from J, with 7 bases between. Germline values: CDR1 MNHNY, CDR2 SVGAGI (reference sequence). CDR3 amino acids: CASSLEGNTEAFF. The CDR3 bases are TGTGCCAGCAGTTTGGAAGGGAACACTGAAGCTTTCTTT.

The rearrangement uses TRBV2 and TRBJ1-4; 9 bases map to TRBD1. This CDR3 contains 15 residues. Germline V CDR1 and CDR2: SNHLY, FYNNEI. The ends lost 5 bases at V and 6 bases at J; junction bases unmatched: 7. As DNA, the CDR3 is TGTGCCAGCAGTCCGGACAGGGGACAATATGAAAAACTGTTTTTT. Residues: CASSPDRGQYEKLFF.

The chain combines TRBV5-6 with TRBJ2-7; D gene uncertain. From germline, CDR1 is SGHDT and CDR2 YYEEEE. V was clipped by 4 bases and J by 4 bases, with 18 bases between them. The CDR3 has 15 residues. CDR3: CASSPPRAFRYEQYF. The CDR3 DNA sequence: TGTGCCAGCAGCCCGCCCCGGGCCTTCAGATACGAGCAGTACTTC. Full variable domain (missing parts from reference TRBV5-6 and TRBJ2-7): DAGVTQSPTHLIKTRGQQVTLRCSPKSGHDTVSWYQQALGQGPQFIFQYYEEEERQRGNFPDRFSGHQFPNYSSELNVNALLLGDSALYLCASSPPRAFRYEQYFGPGTRLTVT.

The rearrangement uses TRBV19 and TRBJ2-7; 10 nucleotides match TRBD1. Germline V gene lookup returns CDR1 LNHDA and CDR2 SQIVND (reference sequence). The CDR3 is 15 residues long. With 6 bases clipped from V and 4 bases from J, the junction kept 9 bases outside the gene matches. CDR3 sequence (DNA): TGTGCCAGTAGCCGAAGGGTGGGACAGGGGTACGAGCAGTACTTC. Amino acids: CASSRRVGQGYEQYF.

This chain uses TRBV19 with TRBJ1-3, with a weak D call TRBD1 (5 bases). The length of the CDR3 is 14 residues. Trimming removed 9 bases from V and 0 bases from J, with 12 bases in between. Germline CDR1 and CDR2: LNHDA and SQIVND (reference sequence). CDR3 bases: TGTGCCAGCCAGCGACAGAGCTCTGGAAACACCATATATTTT. Its translation is CASQRQSSGNTIYF. The whole variable domain, filled in from reference TRBV19 and TRBJ1-3, reads DGGITQSPKYLFRKEGQNVTLSCEQNLNHDAMYWYRQDPGQGLRLIYYSQIVNDFQKGDIAEGYSVSREKKESFPLTVTSAQKNPTAFYLCASQRQSSGNTIYFGEGSWLTVV.

This chain links TRBV6-6 with TRBJ2-4, with TRBD1 matching over 9 bases. This CDR3 is 13 amino acids long. J lost 9 bases, V lost 2 bases, and 2 bases had no gene match. Germline V gene data show CDR1 as MNHNY and CDR2 as SVGAGI (reference sequence). The CDR3 nucleotides read TGTGCCAGCAGTTACGGGACAGGGTTCATTCAGTACTTC. Translation: CASSYGTGFIQYF.

About this clone itself: Other nucleotide sequences in the sample specify the same CDR3. The rearrangement uses TRBV12-3 or TRBV12-4 and TRBJ2-7; possible D gene TRBD2, 7 bases. Trimming pared 2 bases from V and 7 bases from J, leaving 12 bases between. The CDR3 loop spans 13 amino acids. Here the CDR3 reads CASSLKRGGEQYF. Here the CDR3 DNA reads TGTGCCAGCAGTTTAAAGAGGGGGGGGGAGCAGTACTTC.

The J gene is TRBJ2-7, the V gene TRBV30; D could derive from TRBD1 or TRBD2 (5 bases each). From germline, CDR1 is GTSNPN and CDR2 SVGIG (reference sequence). Trimming left V 5 bases short and J 4 bases short, with 18 bases between. The CDR3 totals 14 residues. CDR3 residues: CAWERGLPGYEQYF. CDR3 nucleotides: TGTGCCTGGGAGAGGGGTCTACCTGGGTACGAGCAGTACTTC. The variable domain in full, with the rest retrieved from reference TRBV30 and TRBJ2-7, is SQTIHQWPATLVQPVGSPLSLECTVEGTSNPNLYWYRQAAGRGLQLLFYSVGIGQISSEVPQNLSASRPQDRQFILSSKKLLLSDSGFYLCAWERGLPGYEQYFGPGTRLTVT.